This T cell receptor beta chain was observed in a study of response to subunit inactivated influenza vaccine. This CDR3 is built from 13 residues. Germline CDR1 and CDR2: MNHNY and SVGAGI (reference sequence). The V gene end was trimmed by 6 bases and the J gene end by 8 bases; junction bases not matched to a gene: 6. Via MiXCR, TCRdb re-called the RT-PCR reads, giving one row per CDR3 protein. This table holds around 580,000 distinct CDR3 sequences, around 15% found once. Points from the study as a whole: Every seasonal influenza vaccination brings in few new T cells, the authors suggested.

This clonotype showed up just a few times. Its matching antigen is unknown. Sequences were derived from PBMCs from blood, sampled 11 to 12 days after vaccination. The chain is built from TRBV6-6 and TRBJ2-1; 8 nucleotides align to TRBD1. The TCR sequence derives from a man in his fifties who received an inactivated influenza vaccine. CDR3 amino acids: CASSLDRDDEQFF. Here the CDR3 DNA reads TGTGCCAGCAGCCTGGACAGGGATGATGAGCAGTTCTTC.